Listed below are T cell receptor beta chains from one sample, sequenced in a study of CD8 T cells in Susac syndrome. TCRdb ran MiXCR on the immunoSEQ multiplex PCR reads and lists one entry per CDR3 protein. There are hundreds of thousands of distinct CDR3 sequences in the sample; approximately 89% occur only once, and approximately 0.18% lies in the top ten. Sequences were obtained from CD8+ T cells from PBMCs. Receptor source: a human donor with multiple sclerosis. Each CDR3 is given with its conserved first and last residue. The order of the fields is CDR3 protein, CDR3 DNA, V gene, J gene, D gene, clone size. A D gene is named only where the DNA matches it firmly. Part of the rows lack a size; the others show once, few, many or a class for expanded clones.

CDR3: CASSFRDTSEAFF
DNA: TGTGCCAGCAGCTTTCGGGACACCAGTGAAGCTTTCTTT
V: TRBV7-6
J: TRBJ1-1
D: -
size: -

CDR3: CSARDPTGQGGLGNQPQHF
DNA: TGCAGTGCTAGAGACCCCACGGGACAGGGTGGATTGGGCAATCAGCCCCAGCATTTT
V: TRBV20-1
J: TRBJ1-5
D: TRBD1
size: -

CDR3: CASSFIQANTGELFF
DNA: TGCGCCAGCAGCTTCATACAGGCGAACACCGGGGAGCTGTTTTTT
V: TRBV5-1
J: TRBJ2-2
D: -
size: once

CDR3: CASSLPSKRLAGYNEQFF
DNA: TGCGCCAGCAGCTTGCCCTCTAAAAGACTAGCGGGATACAATGAGCAGTTCTTC
V: TRBV5-1
J: TRBJ2-1
D: TRBD2
size: -

CDR3: CASSQGGVFEGYTF
DNA: TGTGCCAGCAGCCAAGGGGGGGTGTTTGAAGGCTACACCTTC
V: TRBV4-2
J: TRBJ1-2
D: -
size: -

CDR3: CASSLMGGVDGDTQYF
DNA: TGTGCCAGCAGCTTAATGGGCGGGGTCGACGGGGATACGCAGTATTTT
V: TRBV7-2
J: TRBJ2-3
D: -
size: -

CDR3: CASSIQGDTQYF
DNA: TGTGCCAGCAGCATACAGGGAGATACGCAGTATTTT
V: TRBV9
J: TRBJ2-3
D: -
size: -

CDR3: CASSVHSPSTDTQYF
DNA: TGTGCCAGCAGCGTACATAGCCCTTCCACAGATACGCAGTATTTT
V: TRBV9
J: TRBJ2-3
D: -
size: -

CDR3: CSARRGWDSPLHF
DNA: TGCAGTGCTAGAAGAGGGTGGGATTCACCCCTCCACTTT
V: TRBV20-1
J: TRBJ1-6
D: -
size: -

CDR3: CASSPGTEEKLFF
DNA: TGTGCCAGCTCACCCGGGACTGAGGAAAAACTGTTTTTT
V: TRBV18
J: TRBJ1-4
D: -
size: -

CDR3: CASSYKGTGELFF
DNA: TGTGCCAGCAGCTATAAGGGAACCGGGGAGCTGTTTTTT
V: TRBV7-9
J: TRBJ2-2
D: -
size: -

CDR3: CASRVNPDKGYTEAFF
DNA: TGTGCCAGCAGGGTCAACCCCGACAAGGGTTACACTGAAGCTTTCTTT
V: TRBV28
J: TRBJ1-1
D: -
size: -

CDR3: CSARGQGVYEQYF
DNA: TGCAGTGCTAGGGGACAGGGAGTCTACGAGCAGTACTTC
V: TRBV20-1
J: TRBJ2-7
D: TRBD1
size: few

CDR3: CASSVGQSYSYEQYF
DNA: TGTGCCAGCAGCGTCGGACAGAGTTACTCCTACGAGCAGTACTTC
V: TRBV9
J: TRBJ2-7
D: -
size: -

CDR3: CASTPRLPLLFF
DNA: TGTGCCAGCACCCCCCGGCTGCCGCTCCTGTTTTTT
V: TRBV11-2
J: TRBJ1-4
D: -
size: -

CDR3: CSARETDRSYQPQHF
DNA: TGCAGTGCTAGAGAGACAGACAGGAGTTATCAGCCCCAGCATTTT
V: TRBV20-1
J: TRBJ1-5
D: -
size: -

CDR3: CASSFDGTDTQYF
DNA: TGCGCCAGCAGCTTCGACGGGACAGATACGCAGTATTTT
V: TRBV5-1
J: TRBJ2-3
D: -
size: -

CDR3: CASSLGQGVATEAFF
DNA: TGTGCCAGCAGCTTAGGGCAGGGGGTGGCAACTGAAGCTTTCTTT
V: TRBV7-9
J: TRBJ1-1
D: TRBD1
size: -

CDR3: CASSSTGGPPYEQYF
DNA: TGTGCCAGCAGCTCGACAGGGGGGCCGCCCTACGAGCAGTACTTC
V: TRBV5-6
J: TRBJ2-7
D: TRBD1
size: -

CDR3: CASSVGQGAYEQYF
DNA: TGTGCCAGCAGCGTGGGACAGGGGGCCTACGAGCAGTACTTC
V: TRBV9
J: TRBJ2-7
D: TRBD1
size: few

CDR3: CASSYSTGQVTGELFF
DNA: TGTGCCAGCAGTTACTCGACAGGTCAGGTTACCGGGGAGCTGTTTTTT
V: TRBV6-5
J: TRBJ2-2
D: -
size: -

CDR3: CSARLLVSTGELFF
DNA: TGCAGTGCTAGATTACTAGTGAGCACCGGGGAGCTGTTTTTT
V: TRBV20-1
J: TRBJ2-2
D: -
size: once

CDR3: CASSQEAREMMTDTQYF
DNA: TGCGCCAGCAGCCAAGAAGCGCGGGAGATGATGACAGATACGCAGTATTTT
V: TRBV4-3
J: TRBJ2-3
D: TRBD2
size: -

CDR3: CASGLRGLKEKLFF
DNA: TGTGCCTCTGGGCTCAGGGGGCTTAAGGAAAAACTGTTTTTT
V: TRBV21-1
J: TRBJ1-4
D: -
size: -

CDR3: CSALQGSTEAFF
DNA: TGCAGCGCACTACAGGGCTCCACTGAAGCTTTCTTT
V: TRBV29-1
J: TRBJ1-1
D: -
size: -

CDR3: CSARDQGDGGELFF
DNA: TGCAGTGCTAGAGACCAGGGGGATGGCGGGGAGCTGTTTTTT
V: TRBV20-1
J: TRBJ2-2
D: TRBD1
size: -

CDR3: CASSVQDTNEKLFF
DNA: TGTGCCAGCAGCGTACAGGACACTAATGAAAAACTGTTTTTT
V: TRBV7-9
J: TRBJ1-4
D: -
size: -

CDR3: CASSEGQGLTWETQYF
DNA: TGTGCCAGCAGTGAAGGCCAGGGACTCACCTGGGAGACCCAGTACTTC
V: TRBV2
J: TRBJ2-5
D: -
size: -

CDR3: CASSLDTSDGTQYF
DNA: TGTGCCAGCAGCTTAGATACTAGCGACGGGACCCAGTACTTC
V: TRBV11-1
J: TRBJ2-5
D: TRBD2
size: -

CDR3: CASSQALAGAREQFF
DNA: TGTGCCAGCAGCCAAGCACTAGCGGGGGCCCGGGAGCAGTTCTTC
V: TRBV3-1
J: TRBJ2-1
D: TRBD2
size: -

CDR3: CASSPKGTEQETQYF
DNA: TGCGCCAGCAGCCCCAAAGGGACAGAGCAAGAGACCCAGTACTTC
V: TRBV4-3
J: TRBJ2-5
D: TRBD1
size: -

CDR3: CSALVTSGGGFTGELFF
DNA: TGCAGTGCCCTCGTCACTAGCGGGGGGGGTTTCACCGGGGAGCTGTTTTTT
V: TRBV20-1
J: TRBJ2-2
D: TRBD2
size: -

CDR3: CASSAGYLGNTDTQYF
DNA: TGTGCCAGCAGTGCAGGGTACCTGGGGAACACAGATACGCAGTATTTT
V: TRBV2
J: TRBJ2-3
D: -
size: -

CDR3: CSVELYHSYNEQFF
DNA: TGCAGCGTTGAGCTTTACCACTCCTACAATGAGCAGTTCTTC
V: TRBV29-1
J: TRBJ2-1
D: -
size: -

CDR3: CASSHPRTGSYEQYF
DNA: TGTGCCAGCAGCCATCCCCGGACAGGCTCCTACGAGCAGTACTTC
V: TRBV3-1
J: TRBJ2-7
D: TRBD1
size: -

CDR3: CATSREGETGINEQYF
DNA: TGTGCCACCAGCAGAGAAGGGGAGACAGGGATCAACGAGCAGTACTTC
V: TRBV15
J: TRBJ2-7
D: TRBD1
size: -

CDR3: CASSLRLGANVLTF
DNA: TGTGCCAGCAGTTTAAGATTGGGGGCCAACGTCCTGACTTTC
V: TRBV27
J: TRBJ2-6
D: -
size: -

CDR3: CAWSTNRGYEQYF
DNA: TGTGCCTGGAGTACTAACAGGGGATACGAGCAGTACTTC
V: TRBV30
J: TRBJ2-7
D: TRBD1
size: -

CDR3: CASSVLAYEQYF
DNA: TGTGCCAGCAGCGTCTTAGCCTACGAGCAGTACTTC
V: TRBV7-9
J: TRBJ2-7
D: -
size: -

CDR3: CASSGLPGQGNTDTQYF
DNA: TGTGCCAGCAGTGGTCTCCCGGGACAGGGAAACACAGATACGCAGTATTTT
V: TRBV25-1
J: TRBJ2-3
D: TRBD1
size: -

CDR3: CSAEGTRRYTGELFF
DNA: TGCAGTGCTGAGGGGACTAGGAGGTACACCGGGGAGCTGTTTTTT
V: TRBV20-1
J: TRBJ2-2
D: TRBD2
size: -

CDR3: CASSSHRVAGGYNEQFF
DNA: TGTGCCAGCAGCTCGCACCGGGTAGCGGGAGGGTACAATGAGCAGTTCTTC
V: TRBV7-2
J: TRBJ2-1
D: TRBD2
size: -

CDR3: CATGRSYNEQFF
DNA: TGTGCCACAGGACGCTCCTACAATGAGCAGTTCTTC
V: TRBV27
J: TRBJ2-1
D: -
size: -

CDR3: CALETGKDEQYF
DNA: TGCGCCTTAGAGACAGGGAAGGACGAGCAGTACTTC
V: TRBV30
J: TRBJ2-7
D: TRBD1
size: -

CDR3: CASSVGGGASTGELFF
DNA: TGTGCCAGCAGCGTAGGCGGGGGGGCTAGCACCGGGGAGCTGTTTTTT
V: TRBV9
J: TRBJ2-2
D: TRBD2
size: -

CDR3: CASSLEASTDTQYF
DNA: TGTGCCAGCAGTTTAGAGGCTAGCACAGATACGCAGTATTTT
V: TRBV12-3/TRBV12-4
J: TRBJ2-3
D: -
size: few

CDR3: CASSQVVGETQYF
DNA: TGCGCCAGCAGCCAAGTCGTCGGAGAGACCCAGTACTTC
V: TRBV4-3
J: TRBJ2-5
D: -
size: -

CDR3: CASSMPGVLYGYTF
DNA: TGTGCCAGTAGTATGCCGGGGGTCCTCTATGGCTACACCTTC
V: TRBV19
J: TRBJ1-2
D: -
size: -

CDR3: CSVTASSSYEQYF
DNA: TGCAGCGTGACTGCCTCGAGCTCCTACGAGCAGTACTTC
V: TRBV29-1
J: TRBJ2-7
D: -
size: -

CDR3: CASSYTRGDNEQFF
DNA: TGTGCCAGCAGCTACACTAGAGGCGACAATGAGCAGTTCTTC
V: TRBV7-6
J: TRBJ2-1
D: -
size: -

CDR3: CSARDDMASGRVEQETQYF
DNA: TGCAGTGCTAGAGATGATATGGCTAGCGGGAGGGTTGAACAAGAGACCCAGTACTTC
V: TRBV20-1
J: TRBJ2-5
D: TRBD2
size: -

CDR3: CASSLGRMILYEQYF
DNA: TGCGCCAGCAGCTTGGGCAGGATGATTTTATACGAGCAGTACTTC
V: TRBV5-1
J: TRBJ2-7
D: -
size: -

CDR3: CASSLLPGQGSYEQYF
DNA: TGTGCCAGCAGCTTGCTCCCGGGACAGGGTTCATACGAGCAGTACTTC
V: TRBV27
J: TRBJ2-7
D: TRBD1
size: -